Following are 24 T cell receptor beta chains from one sample sequenced in a study of T cell repertoires and HLA-DP antigens. TCRdb's table, derived via immunoSEQ multiplex PCR, lists solely in-frame clones and lacks some. The sample contains some 110,000 clones, 92% of which appear only once. These receptors have no known antigen. Sequencing used CD4+ T cells from PBMCs. These receptors came from a woman between 18 and 29 years old in good health and CMV-seronegative.

This clone occurred once. The chain joins TRBV18 to TRBJ2-7; D possibly corresponds to TRBD1 (7 bases). The CDR3 extends over 14 amino acids. Trimming removed 6 bases from V and 4 bases from J, with 16 bases in between. Germline V gene sequence: CDR1 KGHSH, CDR2 LQKENI. In DNA, the CDR3 is TGTGCCAGCTCGAGGGGGCGGGATTTGTACGAGCAGTACTTC. Translated, it gives CASSRGRDLYEQYF. The full variable domain, with the rest looked up from reference TRBV18 and TRBJ2-7, is NAGVMQNPRHLVRRRGQEARLRCSPMKGHSHVYWYRQLPEEGLKFMVYLQKENIIDESGMPKERFSAEFPKEGPSILRIQQVVRGDSAAYFCASSRGRDLYEQYFGPGTRLTVT.

The rearrangement links TRBV21-1 to TRBJ2-1; TRBD2 was called by the table and not checked on the DNA. TRBV21-1 is a listed pseudogene. The CDR3 totals 17 residues. The CDR3 loop is CASSNPSGGTYFREQFF. CDR3 DNA: TGTGCCAGCAGCAACCCTAGCGGGGGGACTTATTTTAGGGAGCAGTTCTTC.

This clone has only one observation. The chain combines TRBV19 with TRBJ2-2; D remains unclear. V lost 5 bases to trimming and J lost 0 bases, with 13 bases between them. This CDR3 contains 16 residues. From germline, CDR1 is LNHDA and CDR2 SQIVND (reference sequence). CDR3 sequence reads: CASSATSRANTGELFF. The CDR3 DNA reads TGTGCCAGTAGTGCTACTTCCAGAGCGAACACCGGGGAGCTGTTTTTT.

CDR3 sequence: CASSPTLSRGLSGNTIYF. The CDR3 region has the DNA TGTGCCAGCTCACCAACTTTGAGTCGGGGCCTCTCTGGAAACACCATATATTTT. V usage is TRBV18 and J usage is TRBJ1-3; D perhaps matches TRBD1 (5 bases). Germline CDR1 reads KGHSH; CDR2 reads LQKENI. This CDR3 has 18 residues. V dropped 2 bases and J dropped 0 bases, with 17 bases sitting between them.

The chain couples TRBV7-2 to TRBJ2-1; D gene unclear. Trimming left V 5 bases short and J 4 bases short, with 9 bases between. The CDR3 is 13 amino acids. Germline-derived CDR1 and CDR2 are SGHTA and FQGNSA. CDR3 amino acids: CASSQDTYNEQFF. The DNA for the CDR3 is TGTGCCAGCAGCCAAGATACGTACAATGAGCAGTTCTTC.

This sequence joins TRBV12-5 and TRBJ2-7; weak D call: TRBD1 (6 bases). Germline loops: CDR1 LGHNT, CDR2 FRNRAP. The CDR3 totals 15 residues. Trimming cost V 0 bases and J 4 bases, with 13 bases left between them. The CDR3, as DNA: TGTGCTAGTGGTTTGGTAAGGGGACAAGTATACGAGCAGTACTTC. Its translation: CASGLVRGQVYEQYF.

This chain connects TRBV4-1 to TRBJ2-1, with 9 bases that match TRBD1. CDR3 size: 13 residues. CDR1 and CDR2 from the germline V gene are MGHRA and YSYEKL. V was clipped by 4 bases and J by 13 bases; unmatched bases: 8. CDR3 nucleotide sequence: TGCGCCAGCAGCCCGGACCGGGACAGGGTACAGTTCTTC. Translating it yields CASSPDRDRVQFF.

V usage is TRBV9 and J usage is TRBJ1-5; D is uncertain. Germline V lookup: CDR1 SGDLS, CDR2 YYNGEE. Between the trimmed V and J ends, which lost 0 bases and 10 bases, there was a span of 17 bases. This CDR3 contains 15 residues. This chain's CDR3 is CASSVDGASGKPQHF. The CDR3 DNA sequence: TGTGCCAGCAGCGTAGATGGCGCCAGCGGAAAACCCCAGCATTTT.

The chain couples TRBV18 to TRBJ2-1, with D hard to call. The CDR3 is 16 amino acids. V lost 1 base, J lost 7 bases, and 17 bases lay in between. Germline values: CDR1 KGHSH, CDR2 LQKENI. CDR3 loop: CASSPRVGSLGNEQFF. CDR3 sequence (DNA): TGTGCCAGCTCACCACGGGTGGGTAGCCTAGGGAATGAGCAGTTCTTC.

The chain couples TRBV28 to TRBJ2-7; TRBD1 matches 7 bases. V shed 5 bases and J 2 bases; nucleotides not matched to a gene: 15. The germline V gene has CDR1 MDHEN and CDR2 SYDVKM. The CDR3 is made up of 17 amino acids. The CDR3, as DNA: TGTGCCAGCAGTCCGCACCCGGGACAGCTACTTACCTACGAGCAGTACTTC. It yields the protein CASSPHPGQLLTYEQYF.

The genes are TRBV7-9 and TRBJ1-6, with 9 bases identical to TRBD1. The CDR3 extends over 16 amino acids. V was pared by 5 bases and J by 9 bases, with 11 bases of the junction left unmatched. Looked up from germline, CDR1 is SEHNR and CDR2 is FQNEAQ (reference sequence). CDR3 in amino acids: CASSTTGGASSSPLHF. CDR3 DNA: TGTGCCAGCAGCACCACAGGGGGCGCGTCGAGTTCACCCCTCCACTTT.

The chain recombines TRBV30 with TRBJ1-2; D is unclear. The V gene's germline CDR1 is GTSNPN and CDR2 SVGIG (reference sequence). With 4 bases removed from V and 0 bases from J, the gap between germline ends came to 9 bases. CDR3 length: 13 residues. The CDR3 coding sequence is TGTGCCTGGAAGGGCCGAGCTAACTATGGCTACACCTTC. Translating it yields CAWKGRANYGYTF.

The chain joins TRBV9 to TRBJ1-3; no clear D. Germline values: CDR1 SGDLS, CDR2 YYNGEE. This CDR3 is 13 amino acids long. V was pared by 10 bases and J by 4 bases, with 15 bases between. CDR3 coding DNA: TGTGCCTCCGAGCCGGGGTTCGGAAACACCATATATTTT. It codes for CASEPGFGNTIYF. The full variable domain, its missing parts supplied by reference TRBV9 and TRBJ1-3, is DSGVTQTPKHLITATGQRVTLRCSPRSGDLSVYWYQQSLDQGLQFLIQYYNGEERAKGNILERFSAQQFPDLHSELNLSSLELGDSALYFCASEPGFGNTIYFGEGSWLTVV.

This clone came up a few times. The same CDR3 also results from other DNA sequences found in this sample. V and J are TRBV9 and TRBJ2-2; 7 bases agree with TRBD1. This CDR3 contains 15 residues. The trim removed 4 bases at V and 1 base at J, leaving 4 bases unmatched. Germline V gene lookup returns CDR1 SGDLS and CDR2 YYNGEE. The CDR3 DNA reads as TGTGCCAGCAGCCCCCGGACAGGGAACACCGGGGAGCTGTTTTTT. Encoded protein: CASSPRTGNTGELFF.

The chain uses TRBV6-5 and TRBJ1-3, with D perhaps matching TRBD1 (5 bases). Trimming left V 0 bases short and J 3 bases short, with 12 bases between. Germline values: CDR1 MNHEY, CDR2 SVGAGI. The CDR3 loop spans 16 amino acids. CDR3 nucleotide sequence: TGTGCCAGCAGTTACTCGGCAGGGTCGGGTGGAAACACCATATATTTT. Translated, it gives CASSYSAGSGGNTIYF.

The chain links TRBV18 to TRBJ1-1, with D hard to call. The CDR3 loop spans 14 amino acids. V was shortened by 2 bases and J by 2 bases, with 9 bases between the two germline ends. The germline CDR1 and CDR2 sequences are KGHSH and LQKENI. The CDR3 coding sequence is TGTGCCAGCTCACCAAGGGCCGACAACACTGAAGCTTTCTTT. Its translation: CASSPRADNTEAFF.

V and J are TRBV19 and TRBJ2-7, with 9 bases lining up with TRBD1. The ends lost 7 bases at V and 3 bases at J; junction bases unmatched: 4. The germline V gene encodes CDR1 LNHDA and CDR2 SQIVND (reference sequence). This CDR3 contains 13 residues. The DNA of the CDR3 is TGTGCCAGTATCGGGACAGGGAACTACGAGCAGTACTTC. It encodes CASIGTGNYEQYF.

CDR3: CASISWEGGGNEQFF. The CDR3 coding sequence is TGTGCCAGCATCTCTTGGGAGGGTGGGGGCAATGAGCAGTTCTTC. V and J are TRBV6-6 and TRBJ2-1, with 7 bases that match TRBD2. Unmatched junction bases numbered 12, after V lost 7 bases and J lost 6 bases. Germline loops: CDR1 MNHNY, CDR2 SVGAGI (reference sequence). This CDR3 spans 15 amino acids.

Points on this clone: Its ends do not fully match the called genes, so a read error is possible. The chain uses TRBV2 and TRBJ2-5; TRBD1 might be the D (6 bases). The CDR3 runs to 9 residues. Germline lookup yields CDR1 SNHLY and CDR2 FYNNEI. CDR3 amino acids: CASSDTGNF. The DNA for the CDR3 is TGTGCCAGCAGCGACACAGGGAACTTC.

The CDR3 bases are TGTGCCAGCAGCGTTCGAATCGGGACAGGAGCCAAAAACACAGATACGCAGTATTTT. It translates to CASSVRIGTGAKNTDTQYF. The chain recombines TRBV9 with TRBJ2-3; TRBD1 matches 8 bases. Per germline, CDR1 SGDLS and CDR2 YYNGEE. J lost 2 bases, V lost 2 bases, and 16 bases had no gene match. This CDR3 has 19 residues.

This clone has only one observation. The J gene is TRBJ1-5, the V gene TRBV2, with TRBD1 as a possible D gene (5 bases). CDR1 is SNHLY, CDR2 FYNNEI, per germline. V gave up 3 bases and J gave up 4 bases, with 10 bases separating them. CDR3 length: 14 residues. The CDR3 nucleotides read TGTGCCAGCAGTGACAGGGTGGGGAATCAGCCCCAGCATTTT. It codes for CASSDRVGNQPQHF.

The V and J genes are TRBV5-6 and TRBJ1-3; D remains ambiguous. CDR1 and CDR2 (germline): SGHDT, YYEEEE. V lost 1 base and J lost 0, with 14 bases in between. The CDR3 contains 17 residues. CDR3 residues: CASSLFIRRYSGNTIYF. The CDR3 bases are TGTGCCAGCAGCTTGTTTATACGGCGCTACTCTGGAAACACCATATATTTT.

This clone has only one observation. The chain joins TRBV4-3 to TRBJ2-2; 8 bases align to TRBD2. The V and J ends lost 3 bases and 4 bases, in that order; junction bases with no gene match: 1. This CDR3 has 14 amino acids. Germline CDR1 LGHNA, CDR2 YSLEER. The CDR3, as DNA: TGCGCCAGCAGCCACCGGGGGGGCACCGGGGAGCTGTTTTTT. Its translation is CASSHRGGTGELFF.

Notes on this clone: One end of the junction fails to match germline, which may point to a read error. This chain joins TRBV9 and TRBJ2-5, with D possibly matching TRBD1 (5 bases). The germline V gene has CDR1 SGDLS and CDR2 YYNGEE. This CDR3 comprises 13 residues. In nucleotides, the CDR3 is TGTGCCAGCAGCGTAGACAGGCCTAGTCGACTGAACTTC. Protein product: CASSVDRPSRLNF.